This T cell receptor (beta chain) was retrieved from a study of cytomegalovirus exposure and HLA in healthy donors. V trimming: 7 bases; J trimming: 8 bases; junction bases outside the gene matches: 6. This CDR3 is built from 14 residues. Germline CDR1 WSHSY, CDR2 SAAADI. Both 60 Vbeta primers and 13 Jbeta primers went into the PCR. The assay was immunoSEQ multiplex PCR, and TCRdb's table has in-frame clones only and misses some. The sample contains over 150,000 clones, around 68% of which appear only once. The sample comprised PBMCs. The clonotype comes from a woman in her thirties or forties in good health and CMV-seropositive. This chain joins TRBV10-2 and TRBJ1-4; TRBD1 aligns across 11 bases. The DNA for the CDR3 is TGCGCCAGCACTCTCGGACAGGGGGCGGAAAAACTGTTTTTT. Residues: CASTLGQGAEKLFF.